The 20 T cell receptor beta chains below come from one sample, sequenced in a study of cytomegalovirus exposure and HLA in healthy donors. It was with 60 Vbeta and 13 Jbeta primers that the PCR ran. The repertoire was sequenced with immunoSEQ multiplex PCR; TCRdb's copy has only in-frame clones and lacks some. The sample has approximately 200,000 clones. The sample comprised PBMCs. Receptors originate from a boy between 10 and 17 years old in good health and CMV-seronegative.

The chain combines TRBV19 with TRBJ2-6; D may be TRBD2 (5 bases). CDR1 is LNHDA and CDR2 is SQIVND in the germline V gene (reference sequence). The V gene lost 2 bases and the J gene lost 2 bases, with 13 bases spanning the gap. This CDR3 has 17 amino acids. The CDR3 DNA reads as TGTGCCAGTAGTATAAGGTTTAAGGGAGCTGGGGCCAACGTCCTGACTTTC. Amino acid sequence: CASSIRFKGAGANVLTF.

The chain couples TRBV11-2 to TRBJ1-1; the match to TRBD1 covers 7 bases. This CDR3 has 17 residues. Losses at the gene ends were 0 bases for V and 11 bases for J; bases not matched to a gene: 18. CDR1 is SGHAT, CDR2 FQNNGV, per germline. The CDR3 bases are TGTGCCAGCAGCTTAGATGGCGCTCCAACAGGGGCTAGTTGGGCTTTCTTT. Encoded protein: CASSLDGAPTGASWAFF.

This chain uses TRBV5-4 with TRBJ1-2, with TRBD1 matching over 9 bases. The CDR3 runs 14 residues. J was trimmed by 7 bases and V by 1 base; bases with no gene match: 5. Looked up from germline, CDR1 is SGHNT and CDR2 is YYREEE (reference sequence). The CDR3 loop is CASSLSGTGTGYTF. The CDR3 coding sequence is TGTGCCAGCAGCTTGTCCGGGACAGGGACTGGCTACACCTTC.

The chain couples TRBV29-1 to TRBJ2-7; no clear D gene. The germline gives CDR1 SQVTM, CDR2 ANQGSEA. CDR3 length: 12 residues. V was shortened by 5 bases and J by 2 bases, with 10 bases between the two germline ends. The CDR3: CSVKVSTYEQYF. In DNA, the CDR3 is TGCAGCGTTAAAGTCAGTACCTACGAGCAGTACTTC.

The CDR3 spells CASSEGQGAYGYTF. The CDR3 DNA follows: TGTGCCAGCAGTGAGGGTCAGGGGGCTTATGGCTACACCTTC. V and J are TRBV6-1 and TRBJ1-2; 8 bases map to TRBD1. Per the germline V gene, CDR1 is MNHNS and CDR2 is SASEGT. J was trimmed by 5 bases and V by 3 bases; bases with no gene match: 5. The CDR3 runs 14 residues.

As concerns this clone: The sample holds other DNA sequences that translate to the same CDR3. The gene calls are TRBV27 and TRBJ1-1, with 7 bases lining up with TRBD1. CDR3 length equals 13 residues. Germline CDR1 MNHEY, CDR2 SMNVEV (reference sequence). V shed 3 bases, J shed 4 bases, and the junction held 2 bases outside the gene matches. The CDR3 DNA follows: TGTGCCAGCAGTTTTGCAGGGGGCACTGAAGCTTTCTTT. Translation gives CASSFAGGTEAFF.

The chain is built from TRBV7-9 and TRBJ1-5, with D unresolved. The CDR3 loop spans 13 amino acids. From germline, CDR1 is SEHNR and CDR2 FQNEAQ (reference sequence). Trimming removed 7 bases at V and 6 bases at J, with 13 bases between. The CDR3 nucleotides are TGTGCCAGCACAAACCGGACTATTCAGCCCCAGCATTTT. Translating gives CASTNRTIQPQHF.

The chain employs TRBV5-4 and TRBJ2-3, with 9 bases fitting TRBD1. The CDR3 runs to 18 residues. Germline-derived CDR1 and CDR2 are SGHNT and YYREEE (reference sequence). The V and J ends lost 4 bases and 2 bases, in that order; junction bases with no gene match: 14. The CDR3 region has the DNA TGTGCCAGCAGCCCGACAGGGGGACTTATTGGGCTCACAGATACGCAGTATTTT. Translation: CASSPTGGLIGLTDTQYF.

The J gene is TRBJ2-6, the V gene TRBV6-5; no clear D gene. CDR1 is MNHEY and CDR2 is SVGAGI in the germline V gene. CDR3 size: 13 residues. The germline V and J ends were trimmed by 4 bases and 6 bases, with 7 bases remaining between them. The CDR3, as DNA: TGTGCCAGCAGTTTCGGTTCGGCCAACGTCCTGACTTTC. Translating gives CASSFGSANVLTF.

The chain carries TRBV2 and TRBJ1-2, with TRBD1 as a possible D gene (6 bases). V lost 4 bases, J lost 1 base, and 10 bases lay in between. Per the germline V gene, CDR1 is SNHLY and CDR2 is FYNNEI. This CDR3 region has 14 residues. The CDR3 loop reads CASSAQGLNYGYTF. For the CDR3, the DNA is TGTGCCAGCAGTGCCCAGGGGCTTAACTATGGCTACACCTTC. The full variable domain, completed using reference TRBV2 and TRBJ1-2, is EPEVTQTPSHQVTQMGQEVILRCVPISNHLYFYWYRQILGQKVEFLVSFYNNEISEKSEIFDDQFSVERPDGSNFTLKIRSTKLEDSAMYFCASSAQGLNYGYTFGSGTRLTVV.

The J gene is TRBJ2-3, the V gene TRBV5-4, with 8 bases matching TRBD2. The CDR3 runs to 14 residues. The V segment lost 0 bases and the J segment 4 bases; nucleotides outside the gene matches: 1. CDR1 is SGHNT, CDR2 YYREEE, per germline (reference sequence). Written as DNA, the CDR3 is TGTGCCAGCAGCTTGGCCGGGGGGGCAGATACGCAGTATTTT. Protein product: CASSLAGGADTQYF.

The J gene is TRBJ2-7, the V gene TRBV2, with a weak D call TRBD2 (6 bases). CDR1 is SNHLY and CDR2 is FYNNEI in the germline V gene. This CDR3 is built from 13 residues. V was pared by 6 bases and J by 2 bases, with 11 bases between. The CDR3 is CASRVGGAYEQYF. DNA for the CDR3: TGTGCCAGCAGGGTCGGCGGGGCCTACGAGCAGTACTTC.

This chain connects TRBV18 to TRBJ1-2, with 7 bases fitting TRBD1. The V gene's germline CDR1 is KGHSH and CDR2 LQKENI. V lost 2 bases to trimming and J lost 9 bases; unmatched junction nucleotides: 12. CDR3 length: 15 residues. The CDR3 coding sequence is TGTGCCAGCTCACCAGGTGGGGACAGTTCTTTCCGCTACACCTTC. Residues: CASSPGGDSSFRYTF.

The gene calls are TRBV9 and TRBJ1-4, with D unresolved. The CDR3 runs to 15 residues. Germline assignment: CDR1 SGDLS and CDR2 YYNGEE. Trimming removed 4 bases from V and 0 bases from J, with 10 bases in between. The CDR3 DNA follows: TGTGCCAGCAGCTTACGAGGCGCAACTAATGAAAAACTGTTTTTT. Translated: CASSLRGATNEKLFF. Full variable domain (remainder filled in from reference TRBV9 and TRBJ1-4): DSGVTQTPKHLITATGQRVTLRCSPRSGDLSVYWYQQSLDQGLQFLIQYYNGEERAKGNILERFSAQQFPDLHSELNLSSLELGDSALYFCASSLRGATNEKLFFGSGTQLSVL.

CDR3 bases: TGTGCCTGTCTTCCGTCTACAGAATCAGATACGCAGTATTTT. Protein product: CACLPSTESDTQYF. The V call is TRBV2, the J call TRBJ2-3; D is ambiguous. The germline V gene has CDR1 SNHLY and CDR2 FYNNEI. V gave up 11 bases and J gave up 4 bases, with 19 bases separating them. The CDR3 totals 14 residues.

V is TRBV6-1 and J is TRBJ2-5, with D possibly matching TRBD2 (7 bases). The CDR3 contains 15 residues. Trimming removed 3 bases from V and 3 bases from J, with 14 bases in between. Germline loops: CDR1 MNHNS, CDR2 SASEGT. In nucleotides, the CDR3 is TGTGCCAGCAGTGATTGGGGGGGGCCGAAAGAGACCCAGTACTTC. As protein: CASSDWGGPKETQYF.

The rearrangement links TRBV5-5 to TRBJ1-1; TRBD1 is a possible D gene (6 bases). The CDR3 extends over 14 amino acids. V was trimmed by 3 bases and J by 0 bases, leaving 9 bases between them. CDR1 is SGHKS and CDR2 is YYEKEE in the germline V gene (reference sequence). The CDR3 reads CASSSWTVNTEAFF. CDR3 nucleotide sequence: TGTGCCAGCAGCTCCTGGACAGTGAACACTGAAGCTTTCTTT.

This rearrangement joins TRBV5-1 to TRBJ2-7, with 9 bases lining up with TRBD2. Germline lookup yields CDR1 SGHRS and CDR2 YFSETQ. CDR3 length: 14 amino acids. After removal of 6 bases from V and 2 bases from J, the junction contained 6 bases not matched to a gene. This CDR3 is CASTPSGGTYEQYF. Written as DNA, the CDR3 is TGCGCCAGCACTCCAAGCGGGGGGACCTACGAGCAGTACTTC.

V gene TRBV29-1 combines with J gene TRBJ1-5; possible D gene TRBD1, 6 bases. This CDR3 comprises 13 residues. The V end lost 5 bases, the J end lost 5 bases, and 13 bases lay between the germline ends. Germline-derived CDR1 and CDR2 are SQVTM and ANQGSEA. This CDR3 reads CSVLVDSYQPQHF. CDR3 DNA sequence: TGCAGCGTTTTGGTGGACAGTTATCAGCCCCAGCATTTT.

This sequence joins TRBV21-1 and TRBJ1-1. TRBV21-1 is described as a pseudogene. CDR3 length equals 13 residues. CDR3 coding DNA: TGTGCCAGCAGCAAAGCCCCCCGGGTGGGAGCTTTCTTT. This encodes CASSKAPRVGAFF.